This T cell receptor (beta chain) was identified in a study of T cell repertoires in cytomegalovirus infection. Background on the study: Shared public TCR beta signatures pointed to both CMV infection and a matching HLA type.

Study outcomes and limitations: Carriage of CMV together with the relevant HLA was identifiable through cumulative public TCR beta family frequency. HLA-C-restricted CMV clonotypes gave the most frequent clonotype in two of eight donors.

There are many counts of this clonotype. Its antigen is as yet unknown. V lost 5 bases to trimming and J lost 7 bases, with 11 bases between them. The CDR3 contains 13 residues. From germline, CDR1 is SGHTA and CDR2 FQGTGA. TCRdb processed the reads anew with MiXCR; each CDR3 protein has one entry. The profile shows 310,000 or so distinct CDR3 sequences, around 9.1% of them singletons. The V and J genes are TRBV7-3 and TRBJ2-2, with D possibly matching TRBD1 (6 bases). This TCR was recovered from a human donor in good health (CMV status not recorded). Some clones in this sample may be carry-over from other donors' samples. The sequenced sample consisted of PBMCs. For the CDR3, the DNA is TGTGCCAGCAGCCCACAGGGTAACGGGGAGCTGTTTTTT. Translation gives CASSPQGNGELFF.